The 2 T cell receptor beta chains presented below share a single source sample, sequenced in a study of metastatic and nonmetastatic thyroid tumors. TCRdb re-called the PCR reads via MiXCR. The data show over 10,000 clones, 32% seen once. Patients were all untreated before their thyroid surgery. Source material: tumor tissue. These receptors were collected from a female donor with papillary thyroid cancer or a benign thyroid nodule (not recorded which). Some clones in this sample may be carry-over from other donors' samples.

The chain links TRBV7-9 to TRBJ2-7, with D hard to call. The CDR3 extends over 12 amino acids. V shed 3 bases and J shed 5 bases, with 8 bases lying between them. Germline CDR1 and CDR2: SEHNR and FQNEAQ (reference sequence). CDR3 nucleotides: TGTGCCAGCAGCTTTTGGTGGGACGAGCAGTACTTC. This gives the protein CASSFWWDEQYF.

The chain joins TRBV27 to TRBJ2-7, with D unclear. The CDR3 runs to 14 residues. V was pared by 0 bases and J by 2 bases, with 8 bases between. Germline V gene sequence: CDR1 MNHEY, CDR2 SMNVEV (reference sequence). CDR3 DNA: TGTGCCAGCAGTTTATCAGGCAGGACCTACGAGCAGTACTTC. Its translation: CASSLSGRTYEQYF.